This entry concerns a single T cell receptor (beta chain). Its matching antigen is unknown. Every patient had relapsed following autologous stem cell transplantation, and cohorts differed in brentuximab vedotin exposure. The data derive from a study of PD-1 blockade in classical Hodgkin lymphoma. Whole-study results and caveats: The CD4+ diversity rise by C4D1 was clearest in complete responders. Diminished baseline TCR diversity has been reported in newly diagnosed patients relative to healthy donors. Nothing has yet pinned down what causes the repertoire differences, possibly disease activity or prior therapy.

TCRdb's table, derived via immunoSEQ multiplex PCR, lists solely in-frame clones and lacks some. Here the sample spans 98,000 or so clones, 89% being singletons. The CDR3 is made up of 20 amino acids. V lost 2 bases and J lost 3; bases outside the gene matches: 17. Germline V CDR1 and CDR2: MDHEN, SYDVKM. The input for sequencing was peripheral blood mononuclear cells (PBMCs), taken before the second cycle of nivolumab. The rearrangement joins TRBV28 to TRBJ2-2, with 8 bases aligning to TRBD1. The sequence came from a human donor with classical Hodgkin lymphoma. The CDR3 is CASSLDYWGQGAPHTGELFF. The DNA of the CDR3 is TGTGCCAGCAGTTTAGATTATTGGGGCCAGGGGGCGCCCCACACCGGGGAGCTGTTTTTT.